This is a list of T cell receptor beta chains from one sample in a study of cytomegalovirus exposure and HLA in healthy donors. Assay: immunoSEQ multiplex PCR; the TCRdb copy retains only in-frame clones and omits some. This table holds approximately 70,000 clones, over 75% found once. The sequencing input was PBMCs. The receptors were gathered from a man in his forties in good health and CMV-seronegative. CDR3s include the opening cysteine and the closing phenylalanine or tryptophan. D genes are given only for firm matches. Clone size appears in some rows only: once, few, many, or a class for an expanded clone.

abundance	j_gene	d_gene	v_gene	CDR3nt	CDR3aa
-	TRBJ2-3	TRBD2	TRBV5-6	TGTGCCAGCAGCCAGCGTAATTCCGGGACTAGCGGGACGGATACGCAGTATTTT	CASSQRNSGTSGTDTQYF
once	TRBJ1-1	-	TRBV6-1	TGTGCCAGCAGTGCCGTCCGGAACACTGAAGCTTTCTTT	CASSAVRNTEAFF
-	TRBJ2-4	TRBD2	TRBV9	TGTGCCAGCAGCGTAGGGCGGGGGTACCGAGGAAACATTCAGTACTTC	CASSVGRGYRGNIQYF
-	TRBJ2-7	TRBD1	TRBV7-6	TGTGCCAGCAGCTTAGTAACAGGGGGCGTCGAGCAGTACTTC	CASSLVTGGVEQYF
-	TRBJ1-1	TRBD1	TRBV7-9	TGTGCCAGCAGCCTAGGGACAGGGATGAACACTGAAGCTTTCTTT	CASSLGTGMNTEAFF
-	TRBJ1-6	-	TRBV18	TGTGCCAGCTCACCGGAGTCCCCAGCCGTAAACAATTCACCCCTCCACTTT	CASSPESPAVNNSPLHF
-	TRBJ2-5	-	TRBV15	TGTGCCACCAGCAGAGACGTCAGGGAAGAGACCCAGTACTTC	CATSRDVREETQYF
few	TRBJ1-2	TRBD1	TRBV2	TGTGCCAGAGAGCAGAGGGACAGGGACTATGGCTACACCTTC	CAREQRDRDYGYTF
-	TRBJ2-7	-	TRBV7-9	TGTGCCAGCAGCCACAATCCGGGAGAGGGGGCCTACGAGCAGTACTTC	CASSHNPGEGAYEQYF
-	TRBJ2-7	TRBD2	TRBV28	TGTGCCAGCAGGTCCGGGAAAGCGGGAGAGTCCTACGAGCAGTACTTC	CASRSGKAGESYEQYF
few	TRBJ2-7	TRBD1	TRBV6-6	TGTGCCAGTGGACAGGGTTACTCCTACGAGCAGTACTTC	CASGQGYSYEQYF
-	TRBJ2-1	-	TRBV2	TGTGCCAGCAGAACACTTAGACAGGATAGTGAGCAGTTCTTC	CASRTLRQDSEQFF
-	TRBJ2-5	TRBD1	TRBV2	TGTGCCAGCAGTGAAGAGACAGGGAAAAAGACCCAGTACTTC	CASSEETGKKTQYF
-	TRBJ1-1	TRBD1	TRBV7-9	TGTGCCAGCAGCTTCCCCACGTCGGGGACAGGCGGGACTGAAGCTTTCTTT	CASSFPTSGTGGTEAFF